This T cell receptor beta chain appears in the sequencing data of a study of T cell responses to AZD1222 COVID-19 vaccine. About this clone: Its antigen is not known.

Study results and limitations: White British ancestry dominated among donors, who included more females, and clonal diversity was possibly underestimated. Elevations in Spike-specific TCR breadth and depth followed administration of two AZD1222 doses. Reports say nearly half of spike-specific TCRs go after unmutated variant regions. Sampled repertoires all dated from after the peak T cell response.

V was cut by 6 bases and J by 0 bases, with 11 bases left in between. CDR3 length equals 15 residues. The germline CDR1 and CDR2 sequences are MNHEY and SMNVEV (reference sequence). The assay was immunoSEQ multiplex PCR, and TCRdb's table has in-frame clones only and misses some. Among 150,000 to 200,000 clones listed, 94% were seen once. This TCR was recovered from an adult in good health. J is TRBJ1-4 and V is TRBV27; D not certain. The sequenced sample was peripheral blood, obtained on day 0 of AZD1222 vaccination. CDR3: CASRPQLATNEKLFF. The CDR3 nucleotides are TGTGCCAGCAGACCCCAACTTGCAACTAATGAAAAACTGTTTTTT.